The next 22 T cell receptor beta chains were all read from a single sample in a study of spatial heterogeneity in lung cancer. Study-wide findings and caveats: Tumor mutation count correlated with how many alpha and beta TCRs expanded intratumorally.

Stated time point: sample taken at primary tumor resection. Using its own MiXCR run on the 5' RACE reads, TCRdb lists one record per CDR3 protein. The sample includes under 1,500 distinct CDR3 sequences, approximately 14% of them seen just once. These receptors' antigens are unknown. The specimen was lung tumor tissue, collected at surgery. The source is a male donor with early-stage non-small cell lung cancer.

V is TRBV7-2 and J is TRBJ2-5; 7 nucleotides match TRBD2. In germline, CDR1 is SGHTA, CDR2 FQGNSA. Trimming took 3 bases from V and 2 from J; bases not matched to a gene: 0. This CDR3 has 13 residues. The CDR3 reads CASSFGGQETQYF. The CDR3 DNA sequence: TGTGCCAGCAGCTTCGGGGGGCAAGAGACCCAGTACTTC.

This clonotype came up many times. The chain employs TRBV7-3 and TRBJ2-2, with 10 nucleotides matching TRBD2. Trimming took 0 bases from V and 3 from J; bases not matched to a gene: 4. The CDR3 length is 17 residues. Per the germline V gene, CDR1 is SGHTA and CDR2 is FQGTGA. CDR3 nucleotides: TGTGCCAGCAGCTTAACACGACTAGCGGGCGACACCGGGGAGCTGTTTTTT. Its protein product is CASSLTRLAGDTGELFF.

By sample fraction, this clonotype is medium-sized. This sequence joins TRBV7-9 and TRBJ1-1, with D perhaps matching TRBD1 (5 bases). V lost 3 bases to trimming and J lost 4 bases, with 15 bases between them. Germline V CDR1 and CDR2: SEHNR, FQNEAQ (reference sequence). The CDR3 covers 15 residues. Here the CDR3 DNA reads TGTGCCAGCAGCTTCGAATCACAGGCGATCACTGAAGCTTTCTTT. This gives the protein CASSFESQAITEAFF.

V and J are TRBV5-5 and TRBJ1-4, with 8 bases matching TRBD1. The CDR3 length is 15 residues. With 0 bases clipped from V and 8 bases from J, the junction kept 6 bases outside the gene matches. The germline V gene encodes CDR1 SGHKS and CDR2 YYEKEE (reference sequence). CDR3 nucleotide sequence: TGTGCCAGCAGCTTGGATGGACAGGGCGGGGAAAAACTGTTTTTT. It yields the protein CASSLDGQGGEKLFF.

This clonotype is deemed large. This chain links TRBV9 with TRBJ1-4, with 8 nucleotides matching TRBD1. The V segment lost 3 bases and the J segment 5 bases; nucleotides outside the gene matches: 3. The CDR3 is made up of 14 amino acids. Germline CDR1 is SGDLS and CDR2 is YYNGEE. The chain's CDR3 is CASSERTGNEKLFF. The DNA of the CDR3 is TGTGCCAGCAGCGAACGGACAGGGAATGAAAAACTGTTTTTT.

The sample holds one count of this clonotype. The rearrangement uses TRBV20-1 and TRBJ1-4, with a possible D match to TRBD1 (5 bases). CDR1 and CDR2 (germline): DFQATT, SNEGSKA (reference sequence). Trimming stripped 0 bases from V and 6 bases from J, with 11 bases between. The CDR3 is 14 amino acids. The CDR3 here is CSARDRQGYEKLFF. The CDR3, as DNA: TGCAGTGCTAGAGATCGCCAGGGTTATGAAAAACTGTTTTTT.

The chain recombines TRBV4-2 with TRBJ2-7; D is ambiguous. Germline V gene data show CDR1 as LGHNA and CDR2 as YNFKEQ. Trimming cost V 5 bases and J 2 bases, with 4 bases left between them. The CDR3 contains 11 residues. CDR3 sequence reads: CASSSPYEQYF. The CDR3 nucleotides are TGTGCCAGCAGCTCCCCCTACGAGCAGTACTTC.

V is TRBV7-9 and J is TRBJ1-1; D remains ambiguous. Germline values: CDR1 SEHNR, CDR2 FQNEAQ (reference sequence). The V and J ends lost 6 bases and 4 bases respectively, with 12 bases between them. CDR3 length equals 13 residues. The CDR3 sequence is CASRPGEITEAFF. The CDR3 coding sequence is TGTGCCAGCAGACCCGGGGAAATCACTGAAGCTTTCTTT.

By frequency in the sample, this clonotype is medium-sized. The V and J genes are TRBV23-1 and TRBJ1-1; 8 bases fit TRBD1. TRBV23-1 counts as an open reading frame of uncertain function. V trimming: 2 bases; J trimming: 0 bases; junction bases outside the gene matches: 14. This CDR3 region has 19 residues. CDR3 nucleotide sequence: TGCGCCAGCAGTCAACCTAAACCGGGACAGGAGATAATGAACACTGAAGCTTTCTTT. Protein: CASSQPKPGQEIMNTEAFF.

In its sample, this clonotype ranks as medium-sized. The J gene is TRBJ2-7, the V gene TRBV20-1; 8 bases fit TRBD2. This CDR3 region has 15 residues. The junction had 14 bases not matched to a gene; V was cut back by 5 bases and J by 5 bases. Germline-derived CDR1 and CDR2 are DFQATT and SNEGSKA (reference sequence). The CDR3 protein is CSAPDYGGRQNEQYF. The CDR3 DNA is TGCAGTGCTCCCGACTATGGCGGGAGGCAGAACGAGCAGTACTTC.

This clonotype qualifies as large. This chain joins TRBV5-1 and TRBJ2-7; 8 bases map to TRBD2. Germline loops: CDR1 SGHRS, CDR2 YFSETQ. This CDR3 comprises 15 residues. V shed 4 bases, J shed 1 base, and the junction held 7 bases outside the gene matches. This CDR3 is CASSAGLVGSYEQYF. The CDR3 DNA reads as TGCGCCAGCAGCGCGGGACTAGTCGGTTCCTACGAGCAGTACTTC.

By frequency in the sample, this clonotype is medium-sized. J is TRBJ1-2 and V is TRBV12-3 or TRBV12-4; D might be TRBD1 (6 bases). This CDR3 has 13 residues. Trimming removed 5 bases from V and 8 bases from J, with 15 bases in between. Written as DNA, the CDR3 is TGTGCCAGCAGTCTAGGGGGGGGAGACGGCTACACCTTC. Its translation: CASSLGGGDGYTF.

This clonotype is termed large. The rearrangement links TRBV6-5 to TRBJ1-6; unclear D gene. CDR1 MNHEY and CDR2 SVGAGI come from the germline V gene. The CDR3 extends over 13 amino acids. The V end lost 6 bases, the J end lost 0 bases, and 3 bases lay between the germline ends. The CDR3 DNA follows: TGTGCCAGCAGGGTCTCCTATAATTCACCCCTCCACTTT. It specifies CASRVSYNSPLHF.

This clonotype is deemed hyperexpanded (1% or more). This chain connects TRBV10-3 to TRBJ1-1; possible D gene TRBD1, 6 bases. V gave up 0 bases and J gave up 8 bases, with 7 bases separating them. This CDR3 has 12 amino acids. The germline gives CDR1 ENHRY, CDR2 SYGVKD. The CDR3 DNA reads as TGTGCCATCAGTGAGTCAGGGGGGGAAGCTTTCTTT. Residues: CAISESGGEAFF.

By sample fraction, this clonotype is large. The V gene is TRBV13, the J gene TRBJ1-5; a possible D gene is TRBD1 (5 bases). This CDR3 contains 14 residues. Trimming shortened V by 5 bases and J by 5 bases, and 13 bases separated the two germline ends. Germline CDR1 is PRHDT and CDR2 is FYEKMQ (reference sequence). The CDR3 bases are TGTGCCAGCAGCCTTCATGGAGGGGATCAGCCCCAGCATTTT. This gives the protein CASSLHGGDQPQHF.

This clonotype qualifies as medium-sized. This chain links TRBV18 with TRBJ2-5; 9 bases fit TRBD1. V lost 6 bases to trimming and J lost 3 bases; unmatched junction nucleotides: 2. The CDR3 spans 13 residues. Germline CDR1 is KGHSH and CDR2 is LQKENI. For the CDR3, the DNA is TGTGCCAGCTCCAGGACAGGGGAAGAGACCCAGTACTTC. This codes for CASSRTGEETQYF.

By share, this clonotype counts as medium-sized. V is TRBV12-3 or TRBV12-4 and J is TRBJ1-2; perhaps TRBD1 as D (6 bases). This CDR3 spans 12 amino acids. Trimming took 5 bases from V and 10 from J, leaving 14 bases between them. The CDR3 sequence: CASSPRDTIYTF. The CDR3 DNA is TGTGCCAGCAGTCCCCGGGACACCATCTACACCTTC.

The CDR3 bases are TGTGCCAGCTCACCATCTAGGGGGACCAATCAGCCCCAGCATTTT. As protein: CASSPSRGTNQPQHF. The chain employs TRBV18 and TRBJ1-5; D perhaps matches TRBD1 (6 bases). The CDR3 consists of 15 residues. The V gene lost 2 bases and the J gene lost 3 bases, with 11 bases spanning the gap. Germline V CDR1 and CDR2: KGHSH, LQKENI.

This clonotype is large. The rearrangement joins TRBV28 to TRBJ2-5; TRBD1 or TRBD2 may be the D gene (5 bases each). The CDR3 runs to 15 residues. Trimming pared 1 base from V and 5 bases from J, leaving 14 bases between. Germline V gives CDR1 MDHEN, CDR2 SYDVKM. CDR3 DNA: TGTGCCAGCAGTTTATTGGGGGTGGGTCAGGAGACCCAGTACTTC. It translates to CASSLLGVGQETQYF.

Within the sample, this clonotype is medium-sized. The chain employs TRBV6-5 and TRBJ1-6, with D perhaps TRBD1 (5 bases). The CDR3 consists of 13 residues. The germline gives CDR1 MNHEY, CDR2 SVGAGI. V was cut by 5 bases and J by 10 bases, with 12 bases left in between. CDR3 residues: CASSQGVSSPLHF. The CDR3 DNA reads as TGTGCCAGCAGTCAAGGGGTTTCATCACCCCTCCACTTT.

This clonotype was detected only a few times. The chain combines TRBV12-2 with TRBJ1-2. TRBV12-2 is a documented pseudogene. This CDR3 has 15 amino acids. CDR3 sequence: CASRLADRGNYGYTF. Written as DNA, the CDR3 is TGTGCAAGTCGCTTAGCGGATCGGGGAAACTATGGCTACACCTTC.

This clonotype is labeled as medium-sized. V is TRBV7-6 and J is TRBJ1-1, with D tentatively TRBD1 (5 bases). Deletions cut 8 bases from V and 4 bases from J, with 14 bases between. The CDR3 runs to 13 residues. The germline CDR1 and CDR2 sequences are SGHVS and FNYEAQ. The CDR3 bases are TGTGCCAGCGCTTCAGGGAGATCCACTGAAGCTTTCTTT. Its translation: CASASGRSTEAFF.